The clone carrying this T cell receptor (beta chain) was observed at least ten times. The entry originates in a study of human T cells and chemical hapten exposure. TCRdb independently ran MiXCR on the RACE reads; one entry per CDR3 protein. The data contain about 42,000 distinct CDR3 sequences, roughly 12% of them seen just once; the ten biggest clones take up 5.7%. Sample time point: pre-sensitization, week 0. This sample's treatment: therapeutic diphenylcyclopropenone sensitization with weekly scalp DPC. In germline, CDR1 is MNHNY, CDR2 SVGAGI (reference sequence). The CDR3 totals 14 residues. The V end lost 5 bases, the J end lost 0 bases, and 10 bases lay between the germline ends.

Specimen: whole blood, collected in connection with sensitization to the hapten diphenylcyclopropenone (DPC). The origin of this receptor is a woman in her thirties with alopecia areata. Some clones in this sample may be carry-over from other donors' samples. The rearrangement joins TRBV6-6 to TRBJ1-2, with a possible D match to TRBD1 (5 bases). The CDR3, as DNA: TGTGCCAGCAGTAAGCGGGACTCTAACTATGGCTACACCTTC. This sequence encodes CASSKRDSNYGYTF.